The 2 T cell receptor beta chains below were found in one sample sequenced in a study of blood T cell repertoires in COVID-19. Sequencing was performed with immunoSEQ multiplex PCR; in TCRdb, only in-frame clones are kept and a portion is missing. This sample has roughly 300,000 clones, with 80% to 90% found just once. Sequenced: peripheral blood. Receptors were obtained from a woman in her twenties or thirties with COVID-19, enrolled during active disease.

The V gene is TRBV7-8, the J gene TRBJ1-5; TRBD1 matches at 9 bases. CDR1 SGHVS and CDR2 FQNEAQ come from the germline V gene. The CDR3 consists of 16 residues. V shed 5 bases and J 4 bases; nucleotides not matched to a gene: 9. The CDR3 loop is CASSPLWTGENQPQHF. The CDR3 DNA sequence: TGTGCCAGCAGCCCTTTGTGGACAGGGGAAAATCAGCCCCAGCATTTT.

This chain connects TRBV7-9 to TRBJ2-5; the D is unclear. CDR3 length equals 15 residues. Germline CDR1 and CDR2: SEHNR and FQNEAQ (reference sequence). V lost 5 bases to trimming and J lost 0 bases, with 13 bases between them. The CDR3 region has the DNA TGTGCCAGCAGCGCGAGCCTAGAATACCAAGAGACCCAGTACTTC. This encodes CASSASLEYQETQYF. The variable domain in full, with the rest retrieved from reference TRBV7-9 and TRBJ2-5, is DTGVSQNPRHKITKRGQNVTFRCDPISEHNRLYWYRQTLGQGPEFLTYFQNEAQLEKSRLLSDRFSAERPKGSFSTLEIQRTEQGDSAMYLCASSASLEYQETQYFGPGTRLLVL.